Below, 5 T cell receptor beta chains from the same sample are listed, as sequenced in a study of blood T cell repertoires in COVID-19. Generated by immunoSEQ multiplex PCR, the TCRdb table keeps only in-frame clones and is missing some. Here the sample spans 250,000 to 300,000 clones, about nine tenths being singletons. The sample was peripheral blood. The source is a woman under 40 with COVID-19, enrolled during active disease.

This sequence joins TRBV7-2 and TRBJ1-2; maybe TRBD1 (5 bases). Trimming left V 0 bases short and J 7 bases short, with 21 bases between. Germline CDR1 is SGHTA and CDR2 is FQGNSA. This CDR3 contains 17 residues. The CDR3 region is CASSLASRVARAPGYTF. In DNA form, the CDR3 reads TGTGCCAGCAGCTTAGCCTCCAGGGTTGCAAGAGCTCCTGGCTACACCTTC.

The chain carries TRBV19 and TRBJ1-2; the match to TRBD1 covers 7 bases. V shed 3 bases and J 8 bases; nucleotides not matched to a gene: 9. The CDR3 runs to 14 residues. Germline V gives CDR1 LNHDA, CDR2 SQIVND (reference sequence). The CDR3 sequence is CASSMGQRTNGYTF. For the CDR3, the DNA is TGTGCCAGTAGTATGGGACAGAGGACGAACGGCTACACCTTC. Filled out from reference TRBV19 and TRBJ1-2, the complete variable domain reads DGGITQSPKYLFRKEGQNVTLSCEQNLNHDAMYWYRQDPGQGLRLIYYSQIVNDFQKGDIAEGYSVSREKKESFPLTVTSAQKNPTAFYLCASSMGQRTNGYTFGSGTRLTVV.

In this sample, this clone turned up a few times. The CDR3 is CASSRMTGANEKLFF. DNA of the CDR3: TGTGCCAGCAGCAGAATGACAGGGGCTAATGAAAAACTGTTTTTT. The genes are TRBV5-6 and TRBJ1-4; 8 nucleotides align to TRBD1. Germline CDR1 reads SGHDT; CDR2 reads YYEEEE. J gave up 3 bases and V 4 bases, and 5 bases lay outside the gene matches. The CDR3 has 15 residues.

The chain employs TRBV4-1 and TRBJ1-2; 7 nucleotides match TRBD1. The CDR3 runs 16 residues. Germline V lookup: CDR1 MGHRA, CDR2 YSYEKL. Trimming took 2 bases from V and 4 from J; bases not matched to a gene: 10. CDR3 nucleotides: TGCGCCAGCAGCCAAAAGGAGGCAGGGGGTAGCTATGGCTACACCTTC. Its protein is CASSQKEAGGSYGYTF.

CDR3 coding DNA: TGCGCCAGCAGTGCTAGTCAAAAGACCCAGTACTTC. Amino acids: CASSASQKTQYF. The gene calls are TRBV10-2 and TRBJ2-5, with D unresolved. V lost 4 bases and J 6 bases, leaving 9 bases between the germline ends. In germline, CDR1 is WSHSY, CDR2 SAAADI. The CDR3 runs 12 residues.